This entry features one T cell receptor beta chain sequence. The record originates from a study of blood T cell repertoires in COVID-19. V lost 1 base and J lost 6; bases outside the gene matches: 5. Germline CDR1 is SEHNR and CDR2 is FQNEAQ (reference sequence). CDR3 length: 15 residues. Sequencing was performed with immunoSEQ multiplex PCR; in TCRdb, only in-frame clones are kept and a portion is missing. Of under 45,000 clones in the sample, roughly nine tenths were seen once. Material for sequencing was peripheral blood. V is TRBV7-9 and J is TRBJ1-5, with 8 bases identical to TRBD1. The origin of this receptor is a human donor in a cohort sampled during active COVID-19. Here the CDR3 reads CASSLGRQGTQPQHF. The CDR3 DNA reads TGTGCCAGCAGCTTAGGACGACAGGGGACTCAGCCCCAGCATTTT. The full variable domain, its missing parts supplied by reference TRBV7-9 and TRBJ1-5, is DTGVSQNPRHKITKRGQNVTFRCDPISEHNRLYWYRQTLGQGPEFLTYFQNEAQLEKSRLLSDRFSAERPKGSFSTLEIQRTEQGDSAMYLCASSLGRQGTQPQHFGDGTRLSIL.